This paragraph covers one T cell receptor (beta chain) sequence. Its antigen is currently unknown. The data belong to a study of OX40 agonist ivuxolimab in advanced cancers. At the level of the study: Among those enrolled, mean age was about 63 years (range about 23 to 79) and 70% to 85% were male.

The study's findings and limits: Undetermined was the antigen specificity of the expanded peripheral T cells.

CDR3 size: 19 residues. Germline V gene lookup returns CDR1 LNHDA and CDR2 SQIVND (reference sequence). Deletions cut 4 bases from V and 5 bases from J, with 29 bases between. Blood got drawn at baseline, again on cycle 4 day 1, and then on cycle 7 day 1. Only in-frame clones appear in the TCRdb table, and some are missing; sequencing was by immunoSEQ multiplex PCR. This sample has 20,000 to 25,000 clones, with 75% to 90% found just once. J is TRBJ2-5 and V is TRBV19; D is tentatively TRBD1 or TRBD2 (5 bases each). The sequences come from CD4+ or CD8+ T cells sorted from blood, collected in a trial of the OX40 agonist ivuxolimab. The clonotype was recovered from an adult with an advanced solid tumor such as melanoma, head and neck, liver or kidney cancer. DNA for the CDR3: TGTGCCAGTAGTACCCTGCCGCGACCAGGGACCCGGTTCGGTGAGACCCAGTACTTC. This translates into CASSTLPRPGTRFGETQYF.